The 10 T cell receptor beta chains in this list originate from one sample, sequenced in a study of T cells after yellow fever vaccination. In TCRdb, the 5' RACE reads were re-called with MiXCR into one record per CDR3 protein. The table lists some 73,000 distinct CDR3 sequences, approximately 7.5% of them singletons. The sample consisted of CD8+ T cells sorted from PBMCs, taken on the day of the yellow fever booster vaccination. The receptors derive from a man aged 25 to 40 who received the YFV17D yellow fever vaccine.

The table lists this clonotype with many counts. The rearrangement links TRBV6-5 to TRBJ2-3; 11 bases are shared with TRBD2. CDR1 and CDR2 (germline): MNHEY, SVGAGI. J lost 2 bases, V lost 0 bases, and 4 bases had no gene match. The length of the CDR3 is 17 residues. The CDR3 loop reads CASSYSPGLAATDTQYF. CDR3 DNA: TGTGCCAGCAGTTACTCGCCGGGACTAGCGGCCACAGATACGCAGTATTTT.

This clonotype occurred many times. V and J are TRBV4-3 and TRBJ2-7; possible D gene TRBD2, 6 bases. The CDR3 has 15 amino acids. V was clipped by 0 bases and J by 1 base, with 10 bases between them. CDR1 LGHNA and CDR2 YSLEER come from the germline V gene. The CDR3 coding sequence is TGCGCCAGCAGCCAAGATAACGCGGGGTCCTACGAGCAGTACTTC. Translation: CASSQDNAGSYEQYF.

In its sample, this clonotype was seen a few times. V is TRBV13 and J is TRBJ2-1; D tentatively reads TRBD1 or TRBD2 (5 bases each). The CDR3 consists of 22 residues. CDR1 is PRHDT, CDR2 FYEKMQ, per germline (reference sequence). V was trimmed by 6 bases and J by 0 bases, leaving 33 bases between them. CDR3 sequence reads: CASSYGLSPRGPNTLSYNEQFF. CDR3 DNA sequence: TGTGCCAGCAGTTACGGCCTAAGTCCCCGGGGACCAAATACCCTCTCCTACAATGAGCAGTTCTTC.

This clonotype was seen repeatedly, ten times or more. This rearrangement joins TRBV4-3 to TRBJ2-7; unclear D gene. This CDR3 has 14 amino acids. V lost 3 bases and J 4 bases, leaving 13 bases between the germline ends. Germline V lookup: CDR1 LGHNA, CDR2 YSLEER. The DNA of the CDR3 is TGCGCCAGCAGCCAGGACCTAGGAGAGTACGAGCAGTACTTC. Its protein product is CASSQDLGEYEQYF.

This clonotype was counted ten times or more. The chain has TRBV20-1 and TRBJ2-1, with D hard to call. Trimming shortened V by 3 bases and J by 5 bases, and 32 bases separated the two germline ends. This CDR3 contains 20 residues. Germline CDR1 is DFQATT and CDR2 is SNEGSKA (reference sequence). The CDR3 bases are TGCAGTGCTAGTTTTTTTTCCGTGCAGGCCCACGGTCAGATAGACAATGAGCAGTTCTTC. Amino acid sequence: CSASFFSVQAHGQIDNEQFF.

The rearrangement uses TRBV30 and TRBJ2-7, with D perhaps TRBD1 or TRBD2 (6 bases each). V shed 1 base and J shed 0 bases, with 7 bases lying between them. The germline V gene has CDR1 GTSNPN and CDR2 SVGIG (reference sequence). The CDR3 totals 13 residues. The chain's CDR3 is CAWSAGASYEQYF. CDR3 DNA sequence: TGTGCCTGGAGTGCGGGGGCCTCCTACGAGCAGTACTTC.

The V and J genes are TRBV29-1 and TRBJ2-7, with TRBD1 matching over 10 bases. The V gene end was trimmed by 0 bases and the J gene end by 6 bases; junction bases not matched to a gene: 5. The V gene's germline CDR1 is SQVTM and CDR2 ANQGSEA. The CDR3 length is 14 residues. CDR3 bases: TGCAGCGTTGAAGATCGGGACAGGGGTCCCGAGCAGTACTTC. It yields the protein CSVEDRDRGPEQYF.

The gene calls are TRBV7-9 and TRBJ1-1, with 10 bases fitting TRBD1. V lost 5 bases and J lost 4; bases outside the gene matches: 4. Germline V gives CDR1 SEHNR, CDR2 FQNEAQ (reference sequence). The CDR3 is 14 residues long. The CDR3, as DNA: TGTGCCAGCAGCCCCGGGACAGGGGTCACTGAAGCTTTCTTT. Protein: CASSPGTGVTEAFF.

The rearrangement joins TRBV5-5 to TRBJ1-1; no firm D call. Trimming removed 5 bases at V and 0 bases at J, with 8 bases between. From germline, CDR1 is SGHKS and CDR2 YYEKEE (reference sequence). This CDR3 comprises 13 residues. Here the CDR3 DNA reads TGTGCCAGCAGACCCGTAATGAACACTGAAGCTTTCTTT. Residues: CASRPVMNTEAFF. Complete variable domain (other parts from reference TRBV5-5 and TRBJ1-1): DAGVTQSPTHLIKTRGQQVTLRCSPISGHKSVSWYQQVLGQGPQFIFQYYEKEERGRGNFPDRFSARQFPNYSSELNVNALLLGDSALYLCASRPVMNTEAFFGQGTRLTVV.

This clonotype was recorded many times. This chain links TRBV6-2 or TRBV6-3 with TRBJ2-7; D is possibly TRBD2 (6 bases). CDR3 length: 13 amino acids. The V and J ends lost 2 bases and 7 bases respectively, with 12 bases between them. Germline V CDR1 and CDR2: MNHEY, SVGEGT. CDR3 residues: CASSYIREREQYF. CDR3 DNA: TGTGCCAGCAGTTACATCCGGGAGCGGGAGCAGTACTTC.